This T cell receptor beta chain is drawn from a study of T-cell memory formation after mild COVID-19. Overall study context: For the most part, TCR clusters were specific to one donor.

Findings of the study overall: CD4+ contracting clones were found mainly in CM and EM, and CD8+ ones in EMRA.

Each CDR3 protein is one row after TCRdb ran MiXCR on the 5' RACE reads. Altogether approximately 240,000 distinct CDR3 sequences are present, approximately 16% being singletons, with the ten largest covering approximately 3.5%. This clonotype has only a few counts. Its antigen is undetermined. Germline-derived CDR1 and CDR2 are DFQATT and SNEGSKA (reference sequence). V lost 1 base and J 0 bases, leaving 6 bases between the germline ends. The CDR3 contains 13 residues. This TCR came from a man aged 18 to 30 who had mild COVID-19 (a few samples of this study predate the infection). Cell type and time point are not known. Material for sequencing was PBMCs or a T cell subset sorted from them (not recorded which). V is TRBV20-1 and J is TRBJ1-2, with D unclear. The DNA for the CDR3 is TGCAGTGCTAGAGTTCCCGCTAACTATGGCTACACCTTC. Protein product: CSARVPANYGYTF.